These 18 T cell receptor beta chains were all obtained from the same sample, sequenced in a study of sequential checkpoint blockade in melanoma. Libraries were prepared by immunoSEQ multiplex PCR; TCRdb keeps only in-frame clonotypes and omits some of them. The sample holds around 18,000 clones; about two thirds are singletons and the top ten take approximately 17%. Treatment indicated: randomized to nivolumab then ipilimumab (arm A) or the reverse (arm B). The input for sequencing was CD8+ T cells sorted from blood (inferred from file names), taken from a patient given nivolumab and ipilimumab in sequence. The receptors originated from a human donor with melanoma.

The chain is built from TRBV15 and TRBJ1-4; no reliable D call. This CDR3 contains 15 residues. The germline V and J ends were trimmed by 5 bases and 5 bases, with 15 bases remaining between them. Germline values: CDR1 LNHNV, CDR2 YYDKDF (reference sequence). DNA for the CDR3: TGTGCCACCAGCCCCTCCGTGGGCAGCAATGAAAAACTGTTTTTT. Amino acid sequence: CATSPSVGSNEKLFF.

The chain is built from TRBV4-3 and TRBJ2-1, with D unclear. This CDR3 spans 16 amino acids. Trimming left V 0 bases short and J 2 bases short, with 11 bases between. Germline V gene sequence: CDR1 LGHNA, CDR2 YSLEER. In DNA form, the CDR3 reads TGCGCCAGCAGCCAAGAGTTAGCCGAGGCCTACAATGAGCAGTTCTTC. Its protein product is CASSQELAEAYNEQFF.

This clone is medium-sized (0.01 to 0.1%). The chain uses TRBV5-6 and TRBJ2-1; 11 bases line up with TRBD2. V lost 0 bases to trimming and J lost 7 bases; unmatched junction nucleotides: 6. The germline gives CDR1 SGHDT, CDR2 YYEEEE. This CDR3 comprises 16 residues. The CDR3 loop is CASSLGAGTSGNEQFF. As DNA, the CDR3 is TGTGCCAGCAGCTTGGGGGCCGGGACTAGCGGTAATGAGCAGTTCTTC.

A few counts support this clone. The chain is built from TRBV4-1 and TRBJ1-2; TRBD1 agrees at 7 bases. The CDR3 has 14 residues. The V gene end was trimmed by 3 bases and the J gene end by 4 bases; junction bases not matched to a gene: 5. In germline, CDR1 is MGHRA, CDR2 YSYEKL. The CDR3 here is CASSHADRSYGYTF. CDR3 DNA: TGCGCCAGCAGCCACGCGGACAGGTCCTATGGCTACACCTTC.

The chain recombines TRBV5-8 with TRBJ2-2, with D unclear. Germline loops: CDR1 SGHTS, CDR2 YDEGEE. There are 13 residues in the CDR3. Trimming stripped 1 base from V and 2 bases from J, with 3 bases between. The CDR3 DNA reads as TGTGCCAGCAGCTTGCATAACACCGGGGAGCTGTTTTTT. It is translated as CASSLHNTGELFF.

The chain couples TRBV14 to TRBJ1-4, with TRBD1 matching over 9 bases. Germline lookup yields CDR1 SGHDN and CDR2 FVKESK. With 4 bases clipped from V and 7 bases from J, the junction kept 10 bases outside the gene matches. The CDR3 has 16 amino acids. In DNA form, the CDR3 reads TGTGCCAGCAGCCGACAGGGGGATGTTTCTGGTGAAAAACTGTTTTTT. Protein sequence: CASSRQGDVSGEKLFF.

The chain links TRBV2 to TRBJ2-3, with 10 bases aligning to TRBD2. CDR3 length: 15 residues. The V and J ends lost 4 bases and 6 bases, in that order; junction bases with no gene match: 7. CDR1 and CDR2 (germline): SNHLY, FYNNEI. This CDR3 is CASSVLAGTSDTQYF. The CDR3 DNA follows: TGTGCCAGCAGTGTACTAGCGGGGACCTCGGATACGCAGTATTTT. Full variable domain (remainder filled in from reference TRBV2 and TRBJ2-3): EPEVTQTPSHQVTQMGQEVILRCVPISNHLYFYWYRQILGQKVEFLVSFYNNEISEKSEIFDDQFSVERPDGSNFTLKIRSTKLEDSAMYFCASSVLAGTSDTQYFGPGTRLTVL.

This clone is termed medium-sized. The CDR3 bases are TGCGCCAGCAGCCAAGATAGCGCGGAGGCTGAAGCTTTCTTT. Amino acid sequence: CASSQDSAEAEAFF. The V call is TRBV4-1, the J call TRBJ1-1; D gene unclear. Germline CDR1 and CDR2: MGHRA and YSYEKL. The CDR3 extends over 14 amino acids. V gave up 0 bases and J gave up 6 bases, with 11 bases separating them.

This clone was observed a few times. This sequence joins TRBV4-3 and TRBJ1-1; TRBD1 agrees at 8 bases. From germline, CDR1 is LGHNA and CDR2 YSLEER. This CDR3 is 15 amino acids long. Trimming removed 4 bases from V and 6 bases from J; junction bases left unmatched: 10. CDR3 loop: CASSLWDRTFAEAFF. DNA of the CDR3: TGCGCCAGCAGCCTCTGGGACAGGACCTTCGCTGAAGCTTTCTTT.

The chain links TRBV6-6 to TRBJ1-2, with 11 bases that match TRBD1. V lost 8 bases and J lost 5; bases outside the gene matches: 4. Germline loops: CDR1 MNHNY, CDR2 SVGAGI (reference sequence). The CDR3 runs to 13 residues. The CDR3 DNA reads TGTGCCAGCTCCGGGACAGGGGGATATGGCTACACCTTC. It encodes CASSGTGGYGYTF.

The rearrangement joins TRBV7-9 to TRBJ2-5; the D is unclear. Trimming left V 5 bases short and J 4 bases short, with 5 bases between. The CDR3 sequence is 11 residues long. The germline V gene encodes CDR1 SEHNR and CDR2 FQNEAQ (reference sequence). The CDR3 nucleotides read TGTGCCAGCAGCCCCCGAGAGACCCAGTACTTC. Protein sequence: CASSPRETQYF. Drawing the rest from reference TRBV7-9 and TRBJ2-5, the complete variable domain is DTGVSQNPRHKITKRGQNVTFRCDPISEHNRLYWYRQTLGQGPEFLTYFQNEAQLEKSRLLSDRFSAERPKGSFSTLEIQRTEQGDSAMYLCASSPRETQYFGPGTRLLVL.

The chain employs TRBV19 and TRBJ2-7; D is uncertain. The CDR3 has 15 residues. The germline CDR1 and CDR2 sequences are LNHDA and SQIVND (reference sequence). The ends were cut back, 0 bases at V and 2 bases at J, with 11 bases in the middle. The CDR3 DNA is TGTGCCAGTAGTATAGATAGCCGAATAGCCTACGAGCAGTACTTC. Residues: CASSIDSRIAYEQYF.

The DNA of the CDR3 is TGTGCCAGCAGCCGAGTTACAGCGGGGGGGCACAATCAGCCCCAGCATTTT. The encoded protein is CASSRVTAGGHNQPQHF. V is TRBV7-9 and J is TRBJ1-5; D is perhaps TRBD1 (6 bases). The germline V gene encodes CDR1 SEHNR and CDR2 FQNEAQ (reference sequence). Trimming stripped 5 bases from V and 3 bases from J, with 20 bases between. CDR3 length equals 17 residues.

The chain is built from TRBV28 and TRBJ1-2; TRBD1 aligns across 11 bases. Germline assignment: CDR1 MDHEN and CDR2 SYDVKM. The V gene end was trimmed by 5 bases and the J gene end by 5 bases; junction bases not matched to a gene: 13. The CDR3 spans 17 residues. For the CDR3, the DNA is TGTGCCAGCAGTCCTCCGGGACAGGGGGGCCGAATTTATGGCTACACCTTC. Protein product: CASSPPGQGGRIYGYTF.

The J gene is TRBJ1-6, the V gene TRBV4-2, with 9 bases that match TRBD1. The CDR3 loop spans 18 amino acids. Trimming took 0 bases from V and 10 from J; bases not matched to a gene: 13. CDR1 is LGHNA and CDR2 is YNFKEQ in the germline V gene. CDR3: CASSQEGWDRVSGSPLHF. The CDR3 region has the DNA TGTGCCAGCAGCCAAGAAGGGTGGGACAGGGTGAGCGGATCACCCCTCCACTTT.

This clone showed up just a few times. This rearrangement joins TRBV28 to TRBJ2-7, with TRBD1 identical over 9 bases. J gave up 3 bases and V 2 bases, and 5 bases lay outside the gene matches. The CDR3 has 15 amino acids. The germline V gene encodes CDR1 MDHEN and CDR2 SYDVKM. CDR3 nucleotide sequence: TGTGCCAGCAGTTTACGTGGGGACAGGGACTACGAGCAGTACTTC. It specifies CASSLRGDRDYEQYF.

This CDR3 is CASSTGGYQPQHF. DNA of the CDR3: TGTGCCAGCTCCACGGGGGGATATCAGCCCCAGCATTTT. V gene TRBV18 combines with J gene TRBJ1-5; a possible D gene is TRBD1 (5 bases). Germline assignment: CDR1 KGHSH and CDR2 LQKENI. V lost 6 bases and J lost 5, with 11 bases in between. This CDR3 is built from 13 residues.

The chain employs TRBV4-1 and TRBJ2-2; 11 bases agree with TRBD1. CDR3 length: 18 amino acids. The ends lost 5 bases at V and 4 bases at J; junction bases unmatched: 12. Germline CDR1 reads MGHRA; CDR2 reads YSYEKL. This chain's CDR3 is CASSFYGQGAFSTGELFF. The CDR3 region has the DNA TGCGCCAGCAGCTTCTATGGACAGGGGGCGTTTAGCACCGGGGAGCTGTTTTTT.